The rows below give T cell receptor beta chains drawn from one sample of a study of T-cell reconstitution after alpha-beta-depleted transplantation in children. TCRdb reprocessed the PCR reads via MiXCR and lists one record per CDR3 protein. There are roughly 790,000 distinct CDR3 sequences in the sample; 16% occur only once, and around 5% lies in the top ten. The material was PBMCs, mostly from graft donor cells, obtained 360 days after TCRalphabeta/CD19-depleted stem cell transplant. The receptor source for this set is a male patient between 10 and 17 years old who had a stem cell transplant for acute lymphoblastic leukemia, so the T cells may come from the graft donor. The CDR3 runs from the conserved cysteine through the conserved F or W. A D gene is named only where the DNA matches it firmly. Only part of the rows carry a size: once, few, many, or a class if the clone is expanded.

v_gene	j_gene	abundance	d_gene	CDR3nt	CDR3aa
TRBV29-1	TRBJ2-2	many	-	TGCAGCGTTGTTAGTGGACTCTCGAACACCGGGGAGCTGTTTTTT	CSVVSGLSNTGELFF
TRBV11-1	TRBJ1-5	once	-	TGTGCCAGCAGCTTTCAACAGGGAACGGGTCAGCCCCAGCATTTT	CASSFQQGTGQPQHF
TRBV10-3	TRBJ2-3	-	-	TGTGCCATCAGTGAGTCCGACTCTTGGGGCGTTCAAAAAGATACGCAGTATTTT	CAISESDSWGVQKDTQYF
TRBV28	TRBJ2-7	few	TRBD1	TGTGCCAGCTCTCACCCTGGGACAGGGGTGGGCGAGCAGTACTTC	CASSHPGTGVGEQYF
TRBV25-1	TRBJ2-7	-	TRBD1	TGTGCCAGCAGCCGGAGCCGGGACAGGGTCAATTACTCCTACGAGCAGTACTTC	CASSRSRDRVNYSYEQYF
TRBV6-1	TRBJ1-2	few	-	TGTGCCAGCAGGCAAAAGGCCTGGGCATTTGAAGATGGCTACACCTTC	CASRQKAWAFEDGYTF
TRBV10-3	TRBJ2-1	once	-	TGTGCCATCAATCCTGGCGGGATTAGCTACAATGAGCAGTTCTTC	CAINPGGISYNEQFF
TRBV7-9	TRBJ2-1	-	TRBD1	TGTGCCAGCAGCTTGGACAGGGAGAGGAATGAGCAGTTCTTC	CASSLDRERNEQFF
TRBV29-1	TRBJ2-3	few	TRBD2	TGCAGCGTTGCGGGGACTAGCGGGAGTGCACCCACAGATACGCAGTATTTT	CSVAGTSGSAPTDTQYF
TRBV6-2/TRBV6-3	TRBJ2-1	few	-	TGTGCCAGCATTTCGTATTACGGGAGTGAGTCCTACAATGAGCAGTTCTTC	CASISYYGSESYNEQFF
TRBV5-1	TRBJ1-4	few	TRBD1	TGCGCCAGCCGAAACAGGGGTTTATATGAAAAACTGTTTTTT	CASRNRGLYEKLFF
TRBV7-9	TRBJ2-7	few	TRBD1	TGTGCCAGCAGCCCTAAATTTGGGACAGGGATAGACGAGCAGTACTTC	CASSPKFGTGIDEQYF
TRBV4-1	TRBJ1-5	-	-	TGCGCCAGCAGCCAAGTGGACAGCGGTAATCAGCCCCAGCATTTT	CASSQVDSGNQPQHF
TRBV12-3/TRBV12-4	TRBJ2-1	-	TRBD1	TGTGCCAGCAGACTAACAGGGGTTCCCTACAATGAGCAGTTCTTC	CASRLTGVPYNEQFF
TRBV28	TRBJ1-5	few	-	TGTGCCAGCAGTTTATCCCGCGTGGGGGCAGTATATCAGCCCCAGCATTTT	CASSLSRVGAVYQPQHF
TRBV29-1	TRBJ2-3	many	-	TGCAGCACTCACTGGCCAGATACGCAGTATTTT	CSTHWPDTQYF
TRBV9	TRBJ2-7	few	-	TGTGCCAGCAGCGTAGATCAATCAACCTACGAGCAGTACTTC	CASSVDQSTYEQYF
TRBV12-3/TRBV12-4	TRBJ2-3	-	-	TGTGCCAGCAGTTTGGCCCCCCTTGCAGATACGCAGTATTTT	CASSLAPLADTQYF
TRBV14	TRBJ2-5	few	-	TGTGCCAGCAGCCAAGGCCAGGTCGGGGAGACCCAGTACTTC	CASSQGQVGETQYF
TRBV5-1	TRBJ2-7	-	TRBD2	TGCGCCAGCAGCATCCAGCGGGAGGCAGGCGAGCAGTACTTC	CASSIQREAGEQYF